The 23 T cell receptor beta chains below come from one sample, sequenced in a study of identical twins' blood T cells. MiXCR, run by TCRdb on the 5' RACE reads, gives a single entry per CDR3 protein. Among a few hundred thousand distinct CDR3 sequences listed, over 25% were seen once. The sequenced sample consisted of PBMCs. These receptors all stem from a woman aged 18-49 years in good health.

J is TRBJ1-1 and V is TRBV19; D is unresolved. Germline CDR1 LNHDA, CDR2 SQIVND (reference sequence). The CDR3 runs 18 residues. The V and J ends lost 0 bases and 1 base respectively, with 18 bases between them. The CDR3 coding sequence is TGTGCCAGTAGTATAGATCTAACAGTGGAAGGATGGAACACTGAAGCTTTCTTT. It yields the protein CASSIDLTVEGWNTEAFF.

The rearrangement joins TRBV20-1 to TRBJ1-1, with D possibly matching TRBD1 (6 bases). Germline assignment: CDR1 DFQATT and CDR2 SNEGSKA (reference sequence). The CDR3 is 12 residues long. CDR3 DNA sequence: TGCAGGGCCCACTACAGGGACACTGAAGCTTTCTTT. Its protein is CRAHYRDTEAFF.

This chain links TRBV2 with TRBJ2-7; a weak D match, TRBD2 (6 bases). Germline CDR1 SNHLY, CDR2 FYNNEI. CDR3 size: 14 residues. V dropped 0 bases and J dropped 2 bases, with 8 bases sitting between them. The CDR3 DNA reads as TGTGCCAGCAGTGAAGCGCGGGAAACCTACGAGCAGTACTTC. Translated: CASSEARETYEQYF. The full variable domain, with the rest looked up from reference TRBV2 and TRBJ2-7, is EPEVTQTPSHQVTQMGQEVILRCVPISNHLYFYWYRQILGQKVEFLVSFYNNEISEKSEIFDDQFSVERPDGSNFTLKIRSTKLEDSAMYFCASSEARETYEQYFGPGTRLTVT.

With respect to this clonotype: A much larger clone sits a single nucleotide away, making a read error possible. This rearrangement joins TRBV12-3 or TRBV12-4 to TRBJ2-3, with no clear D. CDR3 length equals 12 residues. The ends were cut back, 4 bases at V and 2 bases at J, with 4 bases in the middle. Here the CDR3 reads CASSWPTDTQYF. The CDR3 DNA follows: TGTGCCAGCAGTTGGCCCACAGATACGCAGTATTTT.

The CDR3: CASSFREDEQFF. Written as DNA, the CDR3 is TGTGCCAGCAGCTTCAGGGAGGATGAGCAGTTCTTC. V gene TRBV11-2 combines with J gene TRBJ2-1; TRBD2 might be the D (6 bases). Deletions cut 3 bases from V and 8 bases from J, with 8 bases between. CDR3 length: 12 amino acids. CDR1 and CDR2 from the germline V gene are SGHAT and FQNNGV.

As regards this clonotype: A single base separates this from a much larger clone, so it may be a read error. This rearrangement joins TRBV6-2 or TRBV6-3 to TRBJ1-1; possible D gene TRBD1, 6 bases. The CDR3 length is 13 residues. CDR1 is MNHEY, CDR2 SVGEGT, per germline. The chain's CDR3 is CASSIQGYTETFF. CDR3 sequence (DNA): TGTGCCAGCAGTATACAGGGTTACACTGAAACTTTCTTT.

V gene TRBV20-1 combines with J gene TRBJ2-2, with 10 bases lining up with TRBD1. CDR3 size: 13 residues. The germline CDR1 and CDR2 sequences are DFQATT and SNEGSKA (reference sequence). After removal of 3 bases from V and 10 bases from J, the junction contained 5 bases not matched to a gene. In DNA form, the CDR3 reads TGCAGTGCTAGGGACAGGGGGAAAGCGGAGCTGTTTTTT. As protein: CSARDRGKAELFF.

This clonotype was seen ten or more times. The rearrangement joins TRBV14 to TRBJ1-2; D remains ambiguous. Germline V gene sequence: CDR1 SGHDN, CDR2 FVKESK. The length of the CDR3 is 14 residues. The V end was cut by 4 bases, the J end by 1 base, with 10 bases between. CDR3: CASSRDMNNYGYTF. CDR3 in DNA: TGTGCCAGCAGCCGCGACATGAATAACTATGGCTACACCTTC. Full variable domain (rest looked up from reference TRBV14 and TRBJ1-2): EAGVTQFPSHSVIEKGQTVTLRCDPISGHDNLYWYRRVMGKEIKFLLHFVKESKQDESGMPNNRFLAERTGGTYSTLKVQPAELEDSGVYFCASSRDMNNYGYTFGSGTRLTVV.

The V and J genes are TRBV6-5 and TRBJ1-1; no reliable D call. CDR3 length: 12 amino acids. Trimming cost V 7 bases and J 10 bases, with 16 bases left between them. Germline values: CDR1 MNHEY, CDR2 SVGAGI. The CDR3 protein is CASKVLGKAAFF. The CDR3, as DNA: TGTGCCAGCAAGGTCCTGGGGAAGGCAGCTTTCTTT.

The CDR3 DNA sequence: TGTGCCAGCAGTGAAGATCTGAACTATGGCTACACCTTC. This sequence encodes CASSEDLNYGYTF. The chain is built from TRBV25-1 and TRBJ1-2; no definite D call. The CDR3 has 13 residues. V was clipped by 2 bases and J by 2 bases, with 6 bases between them. Germline V lookup: CDR1 MGHDK, CDR2 SYGVNS.

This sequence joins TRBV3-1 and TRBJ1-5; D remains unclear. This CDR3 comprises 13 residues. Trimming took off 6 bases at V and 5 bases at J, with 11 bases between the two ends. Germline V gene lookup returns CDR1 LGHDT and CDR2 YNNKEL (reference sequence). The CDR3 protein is CASSTSGDQPQHF. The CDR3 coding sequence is TGTGCCAGCAGTACGAGTGGGGATCAGCCCCAGCATTTT. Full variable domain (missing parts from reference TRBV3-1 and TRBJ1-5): DTAVSQTPKYLVTQMGNDKSIKCEQNLGHDTMYWYKQDSKKFLKIMFSYNNKELIINETVPNRFSPKSPDKAHLNLHINSLELGDSAVYFCASSTSGDQPQHFGDGTRLSIL.

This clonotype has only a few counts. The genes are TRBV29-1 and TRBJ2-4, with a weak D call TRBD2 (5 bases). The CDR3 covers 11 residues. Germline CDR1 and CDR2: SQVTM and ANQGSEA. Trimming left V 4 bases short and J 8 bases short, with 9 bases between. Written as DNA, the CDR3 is TGCAGCGTTGGAGAGGGTGACATTCAGTACTTC. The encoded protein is CSVGEGDIQYF.

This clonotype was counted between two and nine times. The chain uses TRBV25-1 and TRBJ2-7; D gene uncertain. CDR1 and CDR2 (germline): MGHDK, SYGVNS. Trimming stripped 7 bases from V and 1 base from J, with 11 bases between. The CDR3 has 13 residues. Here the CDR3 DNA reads TGTGCCAGCACACCGGGTCAGTCCTACGAGCAGTACTTC. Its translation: CASTPGQSYEQYF.

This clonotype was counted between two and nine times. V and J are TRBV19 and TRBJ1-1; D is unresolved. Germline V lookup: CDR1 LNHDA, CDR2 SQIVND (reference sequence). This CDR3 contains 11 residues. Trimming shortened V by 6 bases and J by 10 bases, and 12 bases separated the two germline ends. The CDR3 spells CASRRADVAFF. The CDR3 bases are TGTGCCAGTAGAAGGGCGGATGTAGCTTTCTTT. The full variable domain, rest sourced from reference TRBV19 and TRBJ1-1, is DGGITQSPKYLFRKEGQNVTLSCEQNLNHDAMYWYRQDPGQGLRLIYYSQIVNDFQKGDIAEGYSVSREKKESFPLTVTSAQKNPTAFYLCASRRADVAFFGQGTRLTVV.

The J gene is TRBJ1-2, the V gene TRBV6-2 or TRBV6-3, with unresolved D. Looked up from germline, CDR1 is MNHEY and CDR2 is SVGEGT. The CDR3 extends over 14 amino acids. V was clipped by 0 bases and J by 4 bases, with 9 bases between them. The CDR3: CASSYSEESYGYTF. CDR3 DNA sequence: TGTGCCAGCAGTTACTCGGAGGAGTCCTATGGCTACACCTTC.

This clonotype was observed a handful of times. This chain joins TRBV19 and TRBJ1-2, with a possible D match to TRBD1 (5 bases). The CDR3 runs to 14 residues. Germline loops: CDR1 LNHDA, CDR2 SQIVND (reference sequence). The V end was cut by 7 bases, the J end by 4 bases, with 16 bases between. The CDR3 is CASNSRDFGYGYTF. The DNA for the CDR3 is TGTGCCAGTAACTCGAGGGACTTCGGCTATGGCTACACCTTC.

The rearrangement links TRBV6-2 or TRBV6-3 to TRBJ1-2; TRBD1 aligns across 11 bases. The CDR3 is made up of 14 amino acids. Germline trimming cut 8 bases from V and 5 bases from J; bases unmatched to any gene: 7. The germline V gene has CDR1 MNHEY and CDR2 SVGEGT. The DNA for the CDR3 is TGTGCCAGCGGGCTCGGACAGGGGGCTTATGGCTACACCTTC. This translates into CASGLGQGAYGYTF.

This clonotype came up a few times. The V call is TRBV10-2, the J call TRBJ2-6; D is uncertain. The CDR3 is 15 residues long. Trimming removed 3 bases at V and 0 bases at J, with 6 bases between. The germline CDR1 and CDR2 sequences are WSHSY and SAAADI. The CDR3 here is CASSEMVSGANVLTF. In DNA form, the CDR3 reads TGCGCCAGCAGTGAAATGGTCTCTGGGGCCAACGTCCTGACTTTC.

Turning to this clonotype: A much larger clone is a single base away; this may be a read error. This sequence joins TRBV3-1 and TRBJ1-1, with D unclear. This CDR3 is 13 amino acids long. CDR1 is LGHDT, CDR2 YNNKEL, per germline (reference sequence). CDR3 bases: TGTACCAGCAGCCACCGGCGGGGCACTGAAGCTTTCTTT. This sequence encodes CTSSHRRGTEAFF.

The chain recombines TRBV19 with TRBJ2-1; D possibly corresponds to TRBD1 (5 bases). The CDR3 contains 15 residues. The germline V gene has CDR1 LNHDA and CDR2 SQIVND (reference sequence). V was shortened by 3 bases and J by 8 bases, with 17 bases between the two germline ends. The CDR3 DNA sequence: TGTGCCAGTAGTATTGCTTCGACAGCCCAGGATGAGCAGTTCTTC. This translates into CASSIASTAQDEQFF.

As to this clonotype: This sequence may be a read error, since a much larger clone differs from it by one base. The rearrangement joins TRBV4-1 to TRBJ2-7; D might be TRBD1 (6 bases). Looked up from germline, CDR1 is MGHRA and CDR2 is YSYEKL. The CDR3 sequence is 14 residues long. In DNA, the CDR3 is TGCGCCAGCAGCTATATCCAGGGGCCCTACGAGCATTACTTC. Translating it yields CASSYIQGPYEHYF.

This CDR3 is CASRDRGYQETQYF. The CDR3 DNA is TGTGCCAGCCGGGACAGGGGTTACCAAGAGACCCAGTACTTC. The rearrangement links TRBV28 to TRBJ2-5, with 10 bases aligning to TRBD1. J was trimmed by 0 bases and V by 8 bases; bases with no gene match: 3. Germline V gene data show CDR1 as MDHEN and CDR2 as SYDVKM. The CDR3 runs 14 residues.

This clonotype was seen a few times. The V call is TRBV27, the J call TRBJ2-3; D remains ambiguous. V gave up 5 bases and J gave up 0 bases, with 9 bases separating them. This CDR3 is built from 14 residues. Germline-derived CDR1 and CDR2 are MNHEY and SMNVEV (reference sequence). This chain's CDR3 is CASSRQLSTDTQYF. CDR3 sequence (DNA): TGTGCCAGCAGTCGCCAGCTTAGCACAGATACGCAGTATTTT.